This T cell receptor beta chain derives from a study of blood T cell repertoires in COVID-19. Study-level information: The study drew acute and convalescent COVID-19 samples from the United States, Italy and Spain.

In the authors' methods: It was from reference gene primer amplification that nucleated cell counts were estimated. Using immunoSEQ multiplex PCR, the repertoire was profiled, and TCRdb retains in-frame clones only, with some absent. V and J calls and clone size follow that table, whereas D and trimming were derived from the DNA. The sample includes tens of thousands of clones, 80% to 90% of them seen just once. The V gene end was trimmed by 1 base and the J gene end by 4 bases; junction bases not matched to a gene: 17. Germline V gene sequence: CDR1 MGHRA, CDR2 YSYEKL. CDR3 length equals 21 residues.

The sequencing input was peripheral blood. The V and J genes are TRBV4-1 and TRBJ2-1; TRBD2 aligns across 12 bases. This TCR was recovered from an elderly man with acute or convalescent COVID-19. The CDR3 nucleotides read TGCGCCAGCAGCCAAGTTGAAGGACTAGCGGGAATCCCCGGGGGGTACAATGAGCAGTTCTTC. Its protein product is CASSQVEGLAGIPGGYNEQFF.